The 20 T cell receptor beta chains presented below share a single source sample, sequenced in a study of shared clonotypes between healthy human individuals. Clones were sequenced by immunoSEQ multiplex PCR, and TCRdb holds only the in-frame ones, with some missing. The sample has about 180,000 clones; over 85% are singletons. What was sequenced was naive CD4+ T cells sorted from blood. Subset described: CD45RA+ positively selected. These receptor sequences come from a woman aged 25 to 39 in good health.

The rearrangement links TRBV28 to TRBJ1-2; 8 bases line up with TRBD1. CDR1 MDHEN and CDR2 SYDVKM come from the germline V gene. Trimming removed 1 base from V and 2 bases from J; junction bases left unmatched: 0. The CDR3 consists of 14 residues. This CDR3 reads CASSLSGGNYGYTF. CDR3 DNA: TGTGCCAGCAGTTTATCAGGGGGCAACTATGGCTACACCTTC.

The V call is TRBV11-2, the J call TRBJ2-3; TRBD2 matches 15 bases. CDR3 length: 18 residues. Trimming removed 5 bases from V and 0 bases from J; junction bases left unmatched: 6. In germline, CDR1 is SGHAT, CDR2 FQNNGV. The CDR3 is CASSPPGLAGGSTDTQYF. Written as DNA, the CDR3 is TGTGCCAGCAGCCCCCCGGGACTAGCGGGGGGTAGCACAGATACGCAGTATTTT. The complete variable domain, with remaining parts taken from reference TRBV11-2 and TRBJ2-3, reads EAGVAQSPRYKIIEKRQSVAFWCNPISGHATLYWYQQILGQGPKLLIQFQNNGVVDDSQLPKDRFSAERLKGVDSTLKIQPAKLEDSAVYLCASSPPGLAGGSTDTQYFGPGTRLTVL.

The chain has TRBV19 and TRBJ2-1, with 8 bases matching TRBD2. V lost 4 bases, J lost 7 bases, and 6 bases stayed unmatched. CDR1 and CDR2 (germline): LNHDA, SQIVND (reference sequence). The CDR3 totals 14 residues. Here the CDR3 DNA reads TGTGCCAGTAGTAGTTCTAGCGGGTGGAATGAGCAGTTCTTC. Its translation is CASSSSSGWNEQFF.

J is TRBJ2-3 and V is TRBV29-1; 7 positions agree with TRBD1. J lost 4 bases, V lost 6 bases, and 10 bases had no gene match. In germline, CDR1 is SQVTM, CDR2 ANQGSEA. This CDR3 has 14 amino acids. CDR3 amino acids: CSVERQGSPDTQYF. The CDR3 DNA follows: TGCAGCGTAGAGAGACAGGGTAGCCCAGATACGCAGTATTTT.

This chain joins TRBV18 and TRBJ1-4; D is possibly TRBD1 (5 bases). The CDR3 is 17 residues long. The ends were cut back, 3 bases at V and 4 bases at J, with 18 bases in the middle. Germline values: CDR1 KGHSH, CDR2 LQKENI. CDR3 DNA: TGTGCCAGCTCACCCGTCGGGGCTTTCCCCCTTAATGAAAAACTGTTTTTT. Protein sequence: CASSPVGAFPLNEKLFF.

V usage is TRBV7-6 and J usage is TRBJ2-7, with 10 bases aligning to TRBD2. V shed 1 base, J shed 2 bases, and the junction held 5 bases outside the gene matches. Per germline, CDR1 SGHVS and CDR2 FNYEAQ. CDR3 length: 16 residues. CDR3 in DNA: TGTGCCAGCAGCTTAGTGTCTAGCGGGGGAACCTACGAGCAGTACTTC. Translated, it gives CASSLVSSGGTYEQYF.

V is TRBV7-2 and J is TRBJ1-4; D ambiguous. The germline gives CDR1 SGHTA, CDR2 FQGNSA. This CDR3 contains 16 residues. V lost 3 bases, J lost 5 bases, and 16 bases lay in between. CDR3 protein: CASSLGYSAQNEKLFF. CDR3 DNA sequence: TGTGCCAGCAGCTTGGGATACAGCGCACAAAATGAAAAACTGTTTTTT.

This clone was observed once. The chain joins TRBV7-9 to TRBJ2-2, with D perhaps matching TRBD2 (6 bases). Trimming pared 5 bases from V and 5 bases from J, leaving 21 bases between. This CDR3 is built from 17 residues. Germline CDR1 is SEHNR and CDR2 is FQNEAQ (reference sequence). CDR3 residues: CASSPQGGIVETGELFF. In nucleotides, the CDR3 is TGTGCCAGCAGCCCCCAGGGCGGGATTGTGGAAACCGGGGAGCTGTTTTTT.

In regard to this clone: A junction boundary mismatches the germline segment, possibly from a read error. CDR3 DNA: TGTGCCAGCCGTTATGCCGGGCTGAGCTCCTACGAGCAGTACTTC. This encodes CASRYAGLSSYEQYF. The chain has TRBV6-5 and TRBJ2-7; D is undetermined. The length of the CDR3 is 15 residues. The V gene's germline CDR1 is MNHEY and CDR2 SVGAGI.

The chain carries TRBV28 and TRBJ2-2; D could derive from TRBD1 or TRBD2 (5 bases each). The CDR3 has 16 residues. Per the germline V gene, CDR1 is MDHEN and CDR2 is SYDVKM. The germline V and J ends were trimmed by 4 bases and 4 bases, with 16 bases remaining between them. CDR3 sequence reads: CASSYRSPRGTGELFF. Written as DNA, the CDR3 is TGTGCCAGCAGTTACCGGTCACCGAGGGGCACCGGGGAGCTGTTTTTT.

The chain employs TRBV6-6 and TRBJ1-2; unclear D gene. This CDR3 has 15 residues. Germline CDR1 is MNHNY and CDR2 is SVGAGI (reference sequence). V lost 6 bases, J lost 8 bases, and 22 bases lay in between. CDR3 region: CASSLSPNPGEGYTF. As DNA, the CDR3 is TGTGCCAGCAGCCTGAGCCCGAACCCGGGTGAGGGCTACACCTTC.

CDR3 loop: CASSLDVYEQYF. CDR3 coding DNA: TGTGCCAGCAGCTTAGATGTATACGAGCAGTACTTC. The chain employs TRBV7-8 and TRBJ2-7, with D uncertain. The CDR3 runs to 12 residues. Germline CDR1 SGHVS, CDR2 FQNEAQ. V was trimmed by 1 base and J by 4 bases, leaving 5 bases between them.

The chain joins TRBV30 to TRBJ2-1, with 7 bases identical to TRBD2. Losses at the gene ends were 0 bases for V and 2 bases for J; bases not matched to a gene: 4. The germline V gene has CDR1 GTSNPN and CDR2 SVGIG (reference sequence). CDR3 length equals 15 residues. The CDR3, as DNA: TGTGCCTGGAGTGTAGGACTAGAGACCTACAATGAGCAGTTCTTC. Translated: CAWSVGLETYNEQFF.

The gene calls are TRBV27 and TRBJ1-2; D is unresolved. Germline CDR1 reads MNHEY; CDR2 reads SMNVEV (reference sequence). This CDR3 has 13 residues. V was clipped by 4 bases and J by 4 bases, with 10 bases between them. The CDR3 reads CASSWSALYGYTF. Here the CDR3 DNA reads TGTGCCAGCAGTTGGTCTGCTCTCTATGGCTACACCTTC.

This clone was picked up one time. The gene calls are TRBV21-1 and TRBJ2-5; the D call TRBD1 from the table was never checked on the DNA. TRBV21-1 is listed as a pseudogene. The CDR3 is 15 residues long. The CDR3 loop reads CASTRGRGVQETQYF. CDR3 nucleotide sequence: TGTGCCAGCACAAGGGGGCGAGGGGTGCAAGAGACCCAGTACTTC.

The rearrangement joins TRBV6-1 to TRBJ1-2, with TRBD1 identical over 9 bases. CDR1 is MNHNS and CDR2 is SASEGT in the germline V gene. J lost 6 bases, V lost 7 bases, and 9 bases had no gene match. The CDR3 length is 14 residues. CDR3 in DNA: TGTGCCAGCACCACCGGACAGGGGTTCGATGGCTACACCTTC. Its translation: CASTTGQGFDGYTF.

The gene calls are TRBV2 and TRBJ1-2; 7 bases are shared with TRBD1. The length of the CDR3 is 14 residues. Losses at the gene ends were 1 base for V and 8 bases for J; bases not matched to a gene: 7. The germline CDR1 and CDR2 sequences are SNHLY and FYNNEI. The CDR3 spells CASSEGSTGDGYTF. The CDR3 DNA reads TGTGCCAGCAGTGAAGGGTCTACAGGGGACGGCTACACCTTC.

This chain links TRBV2 with TRBJ1-1; no clear D gene. Germline values: CDR1 SNHLY, CDR2 FYNNEI. The CDR3 sequence is 13 residues long. Between the trimmed V and J ends, which lost 6 bases and 1 base, there was a span of 9 bases. The CDR3 reads CASSRGRNTEAFF. The DNA for the CDR3 is TGTGCCAGCAGCCGCGGACGGAACACTGAAGCTTTCTTT.

CDR3 loop: CASSLDSQYEQYF. DNA for the CDR3: TGTGCCAGCAGCTTAGACAGCCAATACGAGCAGTACTTC. The chain joins TRBV7-2 to TRBJ2-7, with D hard to call. Trimming cost V 1 base and J 4 bases, with 8 bases left between them. The CDR3 spans 13 residues. Germline CDR1 is SGHTA and CDR2 is FQGNSA. The whole variable domain, remainder taken from reference TRBV7-2 and TRBJ2-7, is GAGVSQSPSNKVTEKGKDVELRCDPISGHTALYWYRQSLGQGLEFLIYFQGNSAPDKSGLPSDRFSAERTGGSVSTLTIQRTQQEDSAVYLCASSLDSQYEQYFGPGTRLTVT.

This clone was found once. CDR3 DNA: TGTGCCACCAGCAGAGCGGGGGATCAGCCCCAGCATTTT. Translated, it gives CATSRAGDQPQHF. The V gene is TRBV15, the J gene TRBJ1-5; D may be TRBD1 (5 bases). Germline CDR1 reads LNHNV; CDR2 reads YYDKDF (reference sequence). Trimming cost V 1 base and J 5 bases, with 6 bases left between them. The CDR3 extends over 13 amino acids.